This T cell receptor beta chain was identified in a study of shared clonotypes between healthy human individuals (dated by TCRdb to 2020 to 2022). About the investigation overall: A couple of women and a few men aged 18 to 49 years were included in the cohort. Leukapheresis yielded between about 0.8 and 9.5 billion PBMCs per donor. To increase sequencing depth and limit assay-specific biases, TCR repertoire library preparation and sequencing were carried out by different laboratories using diverse techniques. To estimate repertoire size and how much clonotypes are shared between individuals, the study performed deep sequencing of blood TCR repertoires from 4 to 6 healthy adults. For each donor, CD4 naive and CD4 memory were each given three plates, CD8 naive was given two plates, and CD8 memory was given one plate. The paper's findings and limits, for the study overall: Compared with non-shared clonotypes, the clonotypes found in all four sorted-subset donors had higher generation probabilities. Incomplete sequencing was indicated by rarefaction of sorted-subset datasets, despite the large sequencing depth. Approximately 5% of naive CD4, 3.5% of naive CD8, about 2.1% of memory CD4, and 0.4% of memory CD8 clonotypes were shared across a few donors. Naive subsets generally had larger estimated clonotype richness than memory subsets did. Sampling was restricted to blood, and TCR repertoires in tissues likely differ from the TCR repertoires found in blood. Pairwise subsampling led to the expectation that sequencing depth would affect the degree of clonotype sharing among donors. The small number of donors limited the genetic and exposure-history diversity represented.

V is trimmed back by 1 base and J by 4 bases, and the junction contains 6 bases that no gene match accounts for. CDR1 and CDR2 are read off the germline V gene as SGHRS and YFSETQ. Taken from cysteine to phenylalanine, the CDR3 has 16 residues. This entry keeps only the CDR3 DNA: 48 bases, framed from base 1. TCR CDR3 regions were amplified from genomic DNA by multiplex PCR using the deep immunoSEQ assay. Extracted genomic DNA from each cell subset was distributed evenly across all wells of several immunoSEQ 96-well plates, and each plate was treated as a replicate. For sorted subsets, 200 to 250 ng of genomic DNA, equivalent to 25,000 to 35,000 T cell genomes, went into each replicate PCR. The purified libraries were quantified using a Qubit 3.0 fluorometer, sized with a Bioanalyzer 2100, and then quantified again using the KAPA Library Quantification kit. Each immunoSEQ 96-well plate was sequenced on its own single-read 150-cycle Illumina NextSeq 550 flow cell. From the authors' description of their analysis: Because the immunoSEQ output held only junctional sequences and lacked quality scores, the filtering could not match the filtering applied to full-length reads. To assign V/J genes and CDR3, sequences were annotated using PyIR, a Python wrapper for IgBLAST v1.9, with IMGT germline references. Reads were filtered out if the reads had weak V/J assignments (E-value above 1e-6), no CDR3, stop codons, out-of-frame junctions, or ambiguous translated residues. V3J clonotypes were defined by identical inferred V gene, J gene, and CDR3 amino acid sequence. The percentage overlap between two repertoires was calculated by dividing the number of shared unique clonotypes by the size of the smaller repertoire. Three approaches were used to assess repertoire richness: RTK rarefaction, the Chao1 estimator, and Recon v2.1 estimates of unobserved clonotypes. For all TCRbeta clonotypes obtained by the gDNA method from a few donors, generation probabilities were computed with OLGA. The table was pulled from immuneACCESS by TCRdb, which kept in-frame rearrangements only. Such tables lose some clones; where checked, under half of the loss comes from unresolved V genes, and the rest has no known cause. V, J and clone size derive from that table, while D and trimming were established from the DNA sequence. This sample comprises more than 2,000,000 clones, over 90% of them detected only once. 0.35% to 0.5% of the sample is in the top ten clones.

The donors were healthy, HIV-negative adults who had no recently reported acute infections or vaccinations. Every donor was a Caucasian adult living in Nashville, Tennessee, USA. CD4+ T cells were enriched by magnetic negative selection, after which naive cells were positively selected on CD45RA and the negative fraction was taken as the memory subset. Blood was collected by leukapheresis, and PBMCs were isolated by Ficoll-Histopaque density gradient centrifugation and then cryopreserved in liquid nitrogen vapor phase. Purity and quantity of every magnetically sorted T cell population were checked by analytical flow cytometry. Genomic DNA was isolated from every sorted fraction and measured by UV absorbance on a Nanodrop 2000c. As regards this clone: Which antigen it targets is not known. Base-call qualities are not available, and no considerably larger clone is one nucleotide away.

The V and J segments used are TRBV5-1 and TRBJ2-3; 10 bases in the junction line up with TRBD2. This TCR was sampled from a man aged 18 to 30 in good health. Some clones in this sample may be carry-over from other donors' samples. The source material was naive CD4+ T cells from PBMCs. Per the publication, the cell subset or site label means: CD45RA+ positively selected. The CDR3 region has the sequence CASSLSPAGGSDTQYF. The sequenced DNA is TGCGCCAGCAGCTTGTCCCCAGCGGGAGGGTCAGATACGCAGTATTTT. The full variable domain, with segments outside the CDR3 supplied by the reference TRBV5-1 and TRBJ2-3 proteins, appears as KAGVTQTPRYLIKTRGQQVTLSCSPISGHRSVSWYQQTPGQGLQFLFEYFSETQRNKGNFPGRFSGRQFSNSRSEMNVSTLELGDSALYLCASSLSPAGGSDTQYFGPGTRLTVL.